Below, 30 T cell receptor beta chains from the same sample are listed, as sequenced in a study of cytomegalovirus exposure and HLA in healthy donors. It was with 60 Vbeta and 13 Jbeta primers that the PCR ran. Repertoires were generated with immunoSEQ multiplex PCR, while TCRdb's copy carries only in-frame clones and drops some. The sample records some 51,000 clones, approximately 71% being singletons. The sequencing input was PBMCs. Receptors were obtained from a man aged 40-55 years in good health and CMV-seropositive.

The chain carries TRBV6-5 and TRBJ1-1, with D tentatively TRBD1 (5 bases). Trimming cost V 2 bases and J 1 base, with 11 bases left between them. The CDR3 is made up of 15 amino acids. Germline lookup yields CDR1 MNHEY and CDR2 SVGAGI. CDR3 sequence reads: CASSYGDRQNTEAFF. In nucleotides, the CDR3 is TGTGCCAGCAGTTACGGAGACAGACAGAACACTGAAGCTTTCTTT.

This clone was seen only a few times. This rearrangement joins TRBV28 to TRBJ1-1; D is uncertain. The CDR3 extends over 13 amino acids. Germline values: CDR1 MDHEN, CDR2 SYDVKM. V was clipped by 7 bases and J by 0 bases, with 9 bases between them. The CDR3, as DNA: TGTGCCAGCAAAGGACTCCTGAACACTGAAGCTTTCTTT. Its translation: CASKGLLNTEAFF.

V gene TRBV2 combines with J gene TRBJ2-2; TRBD1 matches 7 bases. Germline V gives CDR1 SNHLY, CDR2 FYNNEI. V trimming: 5 bases; J trimming: 7 bases; junction bases outside the gene matches: 1. The CDR3 has 12 residues. This CDR3 reads CASSTGVGELFF. CDR3 nucleotides: TGTGCCAGCAGTACAGGGGTCGGGGAGCTGTTTTTT.

The chain carries TRBV5-8 and TRBJ2-7; D uncertain. There are 12 residues in the CDR3. Between the trimmed V and J ends, which lost 7 bases and 2 bases, there was a span of 10 bases. Germline-derived CDR1 and CDR2 are SGHTS and YDEGEE. The CDR3 reads CASDGWTYEQYF. The CDR3 coding sequence is TGTGCCAGCGACGGGTGGACCTACGAGCAGTACTTC.

The V call is TRBV5-6, the J call TRBJ1-3; TRBD1 matches at 10 bases. Germline CDR1 SGHDT, CDR2 YYEEEE. The CDR3 spans 15 residues. The junction had 4 bases not matched to a gene; V was cut back by 0 bases and J by 7 bases. The DNA for the CDR3 is TGTGCCAGCAGCTTGGGACAGGGGGCGAGGAACACCATATATTTT. It yields the protein CASSLGQGARNTIYF.

The rearrangement joins TRBV19 to TRBJ1-5; D is undetermined. V gave up 2 bases and J gave up 2 bases, with 10 bases separating them. The CDR3 is 15 residues long. Germline V lookup: CDR1 LNHDA, CDR2 SQIVND (reference sequence). The CDR3: CASSIISGGNQPQHF. CDR3 in DNA: TGTGCCAGTAGTATAATCTCCGGGGGCAATCAGCCCCAGCATTTT.

V and J are TRBV7-9 and TRBJ2-2; 7 bases are a match to TRBD1. Germline V gene lookup returns CDR1 SEHNR and CDR2 FQNEAQ (reference sequence). The CDR3 runs 13 residues. The junction had 2 bases not matched to a gene; V was cut back by 4 bases and J by 6 bases. CDR3 bases: TGTGCCAGCAGCTATCAGGGGGCCGGGGAGCTGTTTTTT. Translation: CASSYQGAGELFF.

V is TRBV18 and J is TRBJ1-1; tentatively, D is TRBD1 (5 bases). The CDR3 totals 13 residues. Trimming removed 5 bases from V and 1 base from J, with 8 bases in between. Germline-derived CDR1 and CDR2 are KGHSH and LQKENI. CDR3 nucleotide sequence: TGTGCCAGCTCATCAACAGGGAACACTGAAGCTTTCTTT. The encoded protein is CASSSTGNTEAFF.

The chain carries TRBV7-7 and TRBJ2-2, with D maybe TRBD1 (5 bases). The CDR3 spans 16 residues. Deletions cut 4 bases from V and 3 bases from J, with 15 bases between. Germline lookup yields CDR1 SSHAT and CDR2 FNYEAQ (reference sequence). The CDR3, as DNA: TGTGCCAGCAGCTCCCTCCCCAGGGCGGACACCGGGGAGCTGTTTTTT. Encoded protein: CASSSLPRADTGELFF.

The sample holds a few counts of this clone. The gene calls are TRBV11-2 and TRBJ1-5; D remains ambiguous. The CDR3 extends over 13 amino acids. CDR1 SGHAT and CDR2 FQNNGV come from the germline V gene. Trimming took off 6 bases at V and 3 bases at J, with 9 bases between the two ends. CDR3 protein: CASSTSFNQPQHF. CDR3 nucleotide sequence: TGTGCCAGCAGTACAAGTTTCAATCAGCCCCAGCATTTT.

V and J are TRBV29-1 and TRBJ2-1; D call uncertain. This CDR3 is built from 15 residues. V was cut by 0 bases and J by 2 bases, with 11 bases left in between. The germline CDR1 and CDR2 sequences are SQVTM and ANQGSEA. The DNA of the CDR3 is TGCAGCGTTGAAGAGGCGAGCGTCGCCTACAATGAGCAGTTCTTC. This codes for CSVEEASVAYNEQFF.

This clone was picked up a small number of times. This chain links TRBV2 with TRBJ2-4, with 9 bases fitting TRBD2. With V trimmed by 5 bases and J by 6 bases, 5 bases remained unmatched. The germline CDR1 and CDR2 sequences are SNHLY and FYNNEI. The CDR3 covers 14 residues. CDR3 loop: CASSSSGVLNIQYF. CDR3 sequence (DNA): TGTGCCAGCAGTTCTAGCGGGGTTTTAAACATTCAGTACTTC.

DNA of the CDR3: TGTGCCAGCAGCCTCTCCGGGACTAGCTACGAGCAGTACTTC. Residues: CASSLSGTSYEQYF. This rearrangement joins TRBV7-8 to TRBJ2-7, with 8 bases that match TRBD2. V was pared by 5 bases and J by 3 bases, with 6 bases of the junction left unmatched. This CDR3 region has 14 residues. Germline-derived CDR1 and CDR2 are SGHVS and FQNEAQ. The complete variable domain, with remaining parts taken from reference TRBV7-8 and TRBJ2-7, reads GAGVSQSPRYKVAKRGQDVALRCDPISGHVSLFWYQQALGQGPEFLTYFQNEAQLDKSGLPSDRFFAERPEGSVSTLKIQRTQQEDSAVYLCASSLSGTSYEQYFGPGTRLTVT.

The V and J genes are TRBV7-6 and TRBJ2-7; 7 bases match TRBD1. CDR1 SGHVS and CDR2 FNYEAQ come from the germline V gene. V lost 5 bases and J lost 5; bases outside the gene matches: 6. This CDR3 has 13 amino acids. CDR3 coding DNA: TGTGCCAGCAGCCCCGACAGGGTGAACGAGCAGTACTTC. Residues: CASSPDRVNEQYF.

The rearrangement links TRBV5-1 to TRBJ1-3; D perhaps matches TRBD1 (5 bases). CDR1 is SGHRS and CDR2 is YFSETQ in the germline V gene. V lost 1 base and J lost 0, with 11 bases in between. The CDR3 has 16 amino acids. The CDR3 region is CASSLTGLSSGNTIYF. The CDR3 DNA reads TGCGCCAGCAGCTTGACAGGTTTGAGCTCTGGAAACACCATATATTTT.

The genes are TRBV5-1 and TRBJ1-2, with 7 bases matching TRBD1. The germline gives CDR1 SGHRS, CDR2 YFSETQ. J lost 2 bases, V lost 1 base, and 8 bases had no gene match. The CDR3 has 16 amino acids. For the CDR3, the DNA is TGCGCCAGCAGCTTGACCACAGGGGCGGCGAACTATGGCTACACCTTC. Translating it yields CASSLTTGAANYGYTF.

This clone was recorded a few times. The genes are TRBV2 and TRBJ1-1; D call uncertain. V was shortened by 7 bases and J by 1 base, with 16 bases between the two germline ends. Germline assignment: CDR1 SNHLY and CDR2 FYNNEI. The CDR3 is made up of 15 amino acids. CDR3 nucleotides: TGTGCCAGCACCCCCGGACGGGGATGGAACACTGAAGCTTTCTTT. It translates to CASTPGRGWNTEAFF. Full variable domain (outside the CDR3, taken from reference TRBV2 and TRBJ1-1): EPEVTQTPSHQVTQMGQEVILRCVPISNHLYFYWYRQILGQKVEFLVSFYNNEISEKSEIFDDQFSVERPDGSNFTLKIRSTKLEDSAMYFCASTPGRGWNTEAFFGQGTRLTVV.

The rearrangement joins TRBV7-3 to TRBJ1-1; D perhaps matches TRBD1 (5 bases). This CDR3 has 13 residues. The germline V gene encodes CDR1 SGHTA and CDR2 FQGTGA. The germline V and J ends were trimmed by 5 bases and 3 bases, with 10 bases remaining between them. CDR3 amino acids: CASSETVDTEAFF. The CDR3 region has the DNA TGTGCCAGCAGCGAGACAGTAGACACTGAAGCTTTCTTT.

This chain connects TRBV5-1 to TRBJ2-7; 8 nucleotides match TRBD1. Trimming removed 1 base from V and 5 bases from J; junction bases left unmatched: 8. The CDR3 covers 15 residues. Germline values: CDR1 SGHRS, CDR2 YFSETQ. CDR3 bases: TGCGCCAGCAGCTTGAGTGGACAGGGTTTCGACGAGCAGTACTTC. This sequence encodes CASSLSGQGFDEQYF. Combining the CDR3 with reference TRBV5-1 and TRBJ2-7 gives the whole variable domain KAGVTQTPRYLIKTRGQQVTLSCSPISGHRSVSWYQQTPGQGLQFLFEYFSETQRNKGNFPGRFSGRQFSNSRSEMNVSTLELGDSALYLCASSLSGQGFDEQYFGPGTRLTVT.

The rearrangement uses TRBV5-1 and TRBJ2-7, with D tentatively TRBD1 (5 bases). The CDR3 loop spans 15 amino acids. The germline V and J ends were trimmed by 4 bases and 0 bases, with 14 bases remaining between them. The V gene's germline CDR1 is SGHRS and CDR2 YFSETQ. CDR3 DNA: TGCGCCAGCAGCAGCCAAACAGGTTCCTCCTACGAGCAGTACTTC. Translated, it gives CASSSQTGSSYEQYF.

The chain combines TRBV5-6 with TRBJ2-1; 8 bases fit TRBD2. The CDR3 covers 15 residues. V shed 0 bases and J 5 bases; nucleotides not matched to a gene: 4. The germline V gene encodes CDR1 SGHDT and CDR2 YYEEEE. The CDR3 DNA is TGTGCCAGCAGCTTGGGTCGGGGGGGCCACAATGAGCAGTTCTTC. Translating gives CASSLGRGGHNEQFF.

This clone has only a few counts. In nucleotides, the CDR3 is TGTGCCATCAGTGCCACAGGGGTCAATTCACCCCTCCACTTT. Its translation is CAISATGVNSPLHF. The chain links TRBV10-3 to TRBJ1-6; TRBD1 agrees at 7 bases. Germline V CDR1 and CDR2: ENHRY, SYGVKD. The trim removed 4 bases at V and 7 bases at J, leaving 4 bases unmatched. The CDR3 is 14 amino acids.

The chain recombines TRBV5-1 with TRBJ1-1, with D maybe TRBD1 (6 bases). V gave up 4 bases and J gave up 1 base, with 11 bases separating them. This CDR3 is 14 amino acids long. Looked up from germline, CDR1 is SGHRS and CDR2 is YFSETQ. This CDR3 reads CASSGLGGNTEAFF. The CDR3, as DNA: TGCGCCAGCAGCGGCTTAGGGGGGAACACTGAAGCTTTCTTT. The whole variable domain, remainder taken from reference TRBV5-1 and TRBJ1-1, is KAGVTQTPRYLIKTRGQQVTLSCSPISGHRSVSWYQQTPGQGLQFLFEYFSETQRNKGNFPGRFSGRQFSNSRSEMNVSTLELGDSALYLCASSGLGGNTEAFFGQGTRLTVV.

V usage is TRBV4-2 and J usage is TRBJ2-2; no clear D. Trimming removed 1 base at V and 3 bases at J, with 6 bases between. The V gene's germline CDR1 is LGHNA and CDR2 YNFKEQ. This CDR3 region has 14 residues. CDR3 amino acids: CASSQVRYTGELFF. CDR3 nucleotide sequence: TGTGCCAGCAGCCAAGTCAGGTACACCGGGGAGCTGTTTTTT.

The chain links TRBV5-4 to TRBJ2-5, with a tentative D call TRBD2 (6 bases). V was shortened by 0 bases and J by 0 bases, with 15 bases between the two germline ends. From germline, CDR1 is SGHNT and CDR2 YYREEE (reference sequence). CDR3 size: 17 residues. The CDR3 nucleotides are TGTGCCAGCAGCTTGGAGAGAACGGGGAGGTACCAAGAGACCCAGTACTTC. Translated: CASSLERTGRYQETQYF.

This clone was seen a handful of times. The gene calls are TRBV30 and TRBJ1-2, with 7 bases aligning to TRBD1. The CDR3 spans 12 residues. CDR1 GTSNPN and CDR2 SVGIG come from the germline V gene (reference sequence). After removal of 3 bases from V and 3 bases from J, the junction contained 1 base not matched to a gene. The CDR3 coding sequence is TGTGCCTGGAGAGGGACAGACTATGGCTACACCTTC. Amino acid sequence: CAWRGTDYGYTF.

This chain links TRBV5-6 with TRBJ1-2; 7 bases are shared with TRBD1. Looked up from germline, CDR1 is SGHDT and CDR2 is YYEEEE. V lost 2 bases to trimming and J lost 4 bases; unmatched junction nucleotides: 8. The CDR3 length is 15 residues. The CDR3 reads CASSFNRGSFYGYTF. DNA of the CDR3: TGTGCCAGCAGCTTTAACAGGGGCTCCTTCTATGGCTACACCTTC.

The chain has TRBV6-1 and TRBJ2-5; 7 positions match TRBD2. This CDR3 has 19 amino acids. Per germline, CDR1 MNHNS and CDR2 SASEGT. Trimming cost V 2 bases and J 2 bases; bases outside gene matches: 17. This CDR3 reads CASSEPRSLAAPTQETQYF. The CDR3 nucleotides are TGTGCCAGCAGTGAACCCCGGAGCCTAGCGGCGCCAACTCAAGAGACCCAGTACTTC.

The chain combines TRBV18 with TRBJ1-1; 7 nucleotides align to TRBD1. Germline V lookup: CDR1 KGHSH, CDR2 LQKENI. This CDR3 has 14 amino acids. V gave up 2 bases and J gave up 7 bases; unmatched junction bases: 7. CDR3 DNA: TGTGCCAGCTCACCAAGTTTACAGGGGAATGAAGCTTTCTTT. It codes for CASSPSLQGNEAFF.

This clone was observed once. An end of the junction differs from the germline gene, which may be a read error. The chain links TRBV7-7 to TRBJ2-7; 8 nucleotides agree with TRBD1. Looked up from germline, CDR1 is SSHAT and CDR2 is FNYEAQ (reference sequence). This CDR3 is built from 15 residues. CDR3 residues: CASSLGAGGRYEQYF. Written as DNA, the CDR3 is TGTGCTAGCAGCTTAGGGGCAGGGGGCCGCTACGAGCAGTACTTC.